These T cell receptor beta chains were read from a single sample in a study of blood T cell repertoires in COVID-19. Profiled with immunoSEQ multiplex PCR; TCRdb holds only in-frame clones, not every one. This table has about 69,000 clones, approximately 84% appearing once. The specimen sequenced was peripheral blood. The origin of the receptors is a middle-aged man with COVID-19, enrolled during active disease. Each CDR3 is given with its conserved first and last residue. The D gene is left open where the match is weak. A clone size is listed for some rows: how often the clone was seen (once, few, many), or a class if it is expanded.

CDR3aa: CASSPKTGGGEETQYF
CDR3nt: TGTGCCAGCAGCCCGAAGACAGGGGGCGGGGAGGAGACCCAGTACTTC
d_gene: TRBD1
abundance: NA
j_gene: TRBJ2-5
v_gene: TRBV7-9

CDR3aa: CASSTTPGQGSRFF
CDR3nt: TGTGCCAGTAGCACAACGCCGGGACAGGGGAGTCGGTTCTTC
d_gene: TRBD1
abundance: NA
j_gene: TRBJ2-1
v_gene: TRBV19

CDR3aa: CSASDPTSGGDIQYF
CDR3nt: TGCAGTGCTAGTGATCCTACTAGCGGGGGTGACATTCAGTACTTC
d_gene: TRBD2
abundance: once
j_gene: TRBJ2-4
v_gene: TRBV20-1

CDR3aa: CATSDSQGTYNEQFF
CDR3nt: TGTGCCACCAGTGATTCACAGGGGACGTACAATGAGCAGTTCTTC
d_gene: TRBD1
abundance: NA
j_gene: TRBJ2-1
v_gene: TRBV24-1

CDR3aa: CASSPMDRREQFF
CDR3nt: TGTGCCAGCTCACCAATGGACAGGCGCGAGCAGTTCTTC
d_gene: TRBD1
abundance: NA
j_gene: TRBJ2-1
v_gene: TRBV18

CDR3aa: CASSQAPGTSYGYTF
CDR3nt: TGTGCCAGCAGCCAAGCCCCAGGGACTAGCTATGGCTACACCTTC
d_gene: NA
abundance: NA
j_gene: TRBJ1-2
v_gene: TRBV3-1/TRBV3-2

CDR3aa: CASSTYRTDSTYEQYF
CDR3nt: TGTGCCAGCAGCACATATAGGACAGATTCAACCTACGAGCAGTACTTC
d_gene: NA
abundance: once
j_gene: TRBJ2-7
v_gene: TRBV7-3

CDR3aa: CASSVPAGYEQYF
CDR3nt: TGTGCCAGCAGCGTACCCGCCGGCTACGAGCAGTACTTC
d_gene: NA
abundance: NA
j_gene: TRBJ2-7
v_gene: TRBV7-2

CDR3aa: CASSQGDRGYEQYF
CDR3nt: TGTGCCAGCAGCCAAGGGGATAGGGGCTACGAGCAGTACTTC
d_gene: NA
abundance: NA
j_gene: TRBJ2-7
v_gene: TRBV4-2

CDR3aa: CASSSLLGGEQFF
CDR3nt: TGTGCCAGCAGTTCCCTACTAGGAGGTGAGCAGTTCTTC
d_gene: NA
abundance: NA
j_gene: TRBJ2-1
v_gene: TRBV6-4

CDR3aa: CASSPTTGSYEQYF
CDR3nt: TGTGCCAGCAGTCCGACCACGGGTTCCTACGAGCAGTACTTC
d_gene: NA
abundance: NA
j_gene: TRBJ2-7
v_gene: TRBV27

CDR3aa: CASSQGHADYGYTF
CDR3nt: TGTGCCAGCAGCCAAGGACACGCGGACTATGGCTACACCTTC
d_gene: NA
abundance: few
j_gene: TRBJ1-2
v_gene: TRBV11-2

CDR3aa: CASSLSQGYEQYF
CDR3nt: TGTGCCAGCAGTTTAAGCCAGGGTTACGAGCAGTACTTC
d_gene: NA
abundance: NA
j_gene: TRBJ2-7
v_gene: TRBV12-3/TRBV12-4

CDR3aa: CASSQELNWGQPNEKLFF
CDR3nt: TGCGCCAGCAGCCAAGAACTCAACTGGGGACAGCCTAATGAAAAACTGTTTTTT
d_gene: TRBD1
abundance: NA
j_gene: TRBJ1-4
v_gene: TRBV4-3

CDR3aa: CASSLDRTSGNTIYF
CDR3nt: TGTGCCAGCAGCTTGGACAGAACCTCTGGAAACACCATATATTTT
d_gene: NA
abundance: NA
j_gene: TRBJ1-3
v_gene: TRBV7-8

CDR3aa: CASSLRGFGNTIYF
CDR3nt: TGTGCCAGCAGCTTAAGGGGTTTCGGAAACACCATATATTTT
d_gene: NA
abundance: NA
j_gene: TRBJ1-3
v_gene: TRBV7-9

CDR3aa: CASSRGYITDTQYF
CDR3nt: TGCGCCAGCAGCCGCGGGTACATCACAGATACGCAGTATTTT
d_gene: NA
abundance: NA
j_gene: TRBJ2-3
v_gene: TRBV10-1